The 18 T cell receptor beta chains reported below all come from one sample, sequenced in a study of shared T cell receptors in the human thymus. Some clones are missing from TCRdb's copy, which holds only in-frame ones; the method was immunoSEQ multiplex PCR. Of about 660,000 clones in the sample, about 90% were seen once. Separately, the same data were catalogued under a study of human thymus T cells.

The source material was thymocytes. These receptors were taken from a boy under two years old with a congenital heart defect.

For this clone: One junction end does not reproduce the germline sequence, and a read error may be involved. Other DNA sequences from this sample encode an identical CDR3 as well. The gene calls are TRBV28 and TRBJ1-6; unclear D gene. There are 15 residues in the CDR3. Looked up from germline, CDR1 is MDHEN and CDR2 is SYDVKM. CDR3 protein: CASSLTGFVNSPLHF. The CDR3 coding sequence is TGTGCCAGCAGTCTAACGGGGTTTGTTAATTCCCCCCTCCACTTT.

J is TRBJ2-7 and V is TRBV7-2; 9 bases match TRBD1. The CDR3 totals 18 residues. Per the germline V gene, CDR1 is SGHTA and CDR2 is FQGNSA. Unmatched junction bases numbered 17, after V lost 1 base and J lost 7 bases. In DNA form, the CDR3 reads TGTGCCAGCAGCTTAGTATTGGGACAGGGTAAATTCTACAGGGAGCAGTACTTC. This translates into CASSLVLGQGKFYREQYF.

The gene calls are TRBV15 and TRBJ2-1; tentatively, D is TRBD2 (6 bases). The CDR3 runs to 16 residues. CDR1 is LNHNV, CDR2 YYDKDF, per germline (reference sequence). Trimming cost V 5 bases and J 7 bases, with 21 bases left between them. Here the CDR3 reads CATSYRERKNPNEQFF. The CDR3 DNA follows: TGTGCCACCAGCTACCGGGAGCGCAAAAACCCGAATGAGCAGTTCTTC.

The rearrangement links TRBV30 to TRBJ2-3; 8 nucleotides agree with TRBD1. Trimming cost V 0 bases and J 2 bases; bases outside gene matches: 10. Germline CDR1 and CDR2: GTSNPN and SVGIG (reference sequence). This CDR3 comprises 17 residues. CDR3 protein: CAWSVPRTGFATDTQYF. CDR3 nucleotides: TGTGCCTGGAGTGTACCTCGGACAGGGTTTGCCACAGATACGCAGTATTTT.

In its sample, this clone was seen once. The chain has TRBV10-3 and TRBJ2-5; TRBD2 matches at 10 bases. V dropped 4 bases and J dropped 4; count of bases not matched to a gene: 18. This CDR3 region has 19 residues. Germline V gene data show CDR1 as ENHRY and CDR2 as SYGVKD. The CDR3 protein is CAISGGEASGSEKRETQYF. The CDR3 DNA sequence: TGTGCCATCAGTGGTGGGGAGGCTAGCGGGAGTGAGAAGAGAGAGACCCAGTACTTC.

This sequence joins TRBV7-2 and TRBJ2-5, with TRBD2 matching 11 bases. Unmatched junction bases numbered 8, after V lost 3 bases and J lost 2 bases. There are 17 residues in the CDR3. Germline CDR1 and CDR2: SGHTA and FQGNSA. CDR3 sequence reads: CASSLARLAGIQETQYF. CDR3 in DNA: TGTGCCAGCAGCTTGGCTCGACTAGCGGGGATACAAGAGACCCAGTACTTC.

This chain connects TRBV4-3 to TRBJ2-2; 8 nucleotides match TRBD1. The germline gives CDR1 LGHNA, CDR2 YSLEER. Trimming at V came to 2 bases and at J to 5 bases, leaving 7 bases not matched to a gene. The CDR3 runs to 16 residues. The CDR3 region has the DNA TGCGCCAGCAGCCAACCCGGACAGGGTGGGACCGGGGAGCTGTTTTTT. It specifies CASSQPGQGGTGELFF.

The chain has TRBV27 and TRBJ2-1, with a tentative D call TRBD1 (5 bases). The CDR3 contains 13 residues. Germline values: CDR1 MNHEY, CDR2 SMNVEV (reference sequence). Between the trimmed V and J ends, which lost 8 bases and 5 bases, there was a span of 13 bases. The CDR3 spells CASGQSIHNEQFF. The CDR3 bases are TGTGCCAGCGGACAATCCATACACAATGAGCAGTTCTTC.

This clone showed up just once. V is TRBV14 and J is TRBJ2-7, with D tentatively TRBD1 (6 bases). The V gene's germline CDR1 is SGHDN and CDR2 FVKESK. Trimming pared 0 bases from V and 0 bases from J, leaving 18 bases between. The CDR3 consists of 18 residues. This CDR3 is CASSQDWGETGSSYEQYF. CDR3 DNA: TGTGCCAGCAGCCAAGATTGGGGCGAAACAGGGAGCTCCTACGAGCAGTACTTC.

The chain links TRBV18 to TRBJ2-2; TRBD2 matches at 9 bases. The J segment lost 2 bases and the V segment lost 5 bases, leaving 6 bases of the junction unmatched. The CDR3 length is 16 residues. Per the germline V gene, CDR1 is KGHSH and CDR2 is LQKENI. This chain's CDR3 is CASSLIAGDNTGELFF. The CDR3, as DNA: TGTGCCAGCTCATTGATAGCGGGGGACAACACCGGGGAGCTGTTTTTT.

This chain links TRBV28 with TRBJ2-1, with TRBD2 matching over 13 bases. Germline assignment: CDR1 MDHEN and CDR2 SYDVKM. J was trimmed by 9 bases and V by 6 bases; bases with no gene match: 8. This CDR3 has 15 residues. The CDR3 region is CASRPPGLAGSEQFF. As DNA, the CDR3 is TGTGCCAGCAGACCGCCGGGACTAGCGGGAAGTGAGCAGTTCTTC.

The CDR3 DNA reads as TGTGCCATCAGTCCGTCGGTGGATACGCAGTATTTT. Its translation: CAISPSVDTQYF. This rearrangement joins TRBV10-3 to TRBJ2-3; D remains ambiguous. The V end lost 5 bases, the J end lost 6 bases, and 9 bases lay between the germline ends. The CDR3 has 12 residues. Germline CDR1 and CDR2: ENHRY and SYGVKD.

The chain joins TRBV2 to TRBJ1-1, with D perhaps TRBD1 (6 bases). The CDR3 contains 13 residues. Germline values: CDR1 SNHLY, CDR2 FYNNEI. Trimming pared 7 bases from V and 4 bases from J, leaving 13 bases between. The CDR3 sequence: CASTPRDTTEAFF. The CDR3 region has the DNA TGTGCCAGCACCCCAAGGGACACCACTGAAGCTTTCTTT.

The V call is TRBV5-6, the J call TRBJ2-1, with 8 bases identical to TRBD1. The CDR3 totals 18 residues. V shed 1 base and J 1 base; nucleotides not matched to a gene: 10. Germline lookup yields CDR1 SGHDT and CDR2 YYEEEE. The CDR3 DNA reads TGTGCCAGCAGCTTGAGAAGGGGGCGGGACAGGTCCTACAATGAGCAGTTCTTC. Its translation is CASSLRRGRDRSYNEQFF.

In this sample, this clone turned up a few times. The CDR3: CASSVGETHEQYF. As DNA, the CDR3 is TGTGCCAGCAGCGTAGGAGAGACTCACGAGCAGTACTTC. This chain joins TRBV9 and TRBJ2-7; the D is unclear. The CDR3 is made up of 13 amino acids. The germline CDR1 and CDR2 sequences are SGDLS and YYNGEE. Trimming cost V 0 bases and J 5 bases, with 9 bases left between them. The whole variable domain, remainder taken from reference TRBV9 and TRBJ2-7, is DSGVTQTPKHLITATGQRVTLRCSPRSGDLSVYWYQQSLDQGLQFLIQYYNGEERAKGNILERFSAQQFPDLHSELNLSSLELGDSALYFCASSVGETHEQYFGPGTRLTVT.

Here the CDR3 reads CASSQVRSGTWPKNNSPLHF. CDR3 DNA sequence: TGTGCCAGCAGCCAAGTGCGGTCCGGGACATGGCCAAAGAATAATTCACCCCTCCACTTT. The gene calls are TRBV4-2 and TRBJ1-6; TRBD1 is a possible D gene (6 bases). This CDR3 is built from 20 residues. V dropped 1 base and J dropped 5 bases, with 24 bases sitting between them. Germline CDR1 reads LGHNA; CDR2 reads YNFKEQ.

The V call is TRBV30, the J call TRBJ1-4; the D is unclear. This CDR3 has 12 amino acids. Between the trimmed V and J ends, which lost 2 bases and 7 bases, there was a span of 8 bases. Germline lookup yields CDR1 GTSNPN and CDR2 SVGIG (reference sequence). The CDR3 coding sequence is TGTGCCTGGAGTCGAGGAGTTGAAAAACTGTTTTTT. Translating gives CAWSRGVEKLFF.

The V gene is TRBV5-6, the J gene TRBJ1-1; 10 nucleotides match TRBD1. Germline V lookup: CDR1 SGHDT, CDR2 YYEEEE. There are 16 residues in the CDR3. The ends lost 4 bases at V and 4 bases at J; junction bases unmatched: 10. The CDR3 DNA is TGTGCCAGCAGCCTGGGGACAGGGGAACCGTGCACTGAAGCTTTCTTT. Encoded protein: CASSLGTGEPCTEAFF.